This T cell receptor beta chain originates from a study of blood T cells in healthy people across ages (dated by TCRdb to about 2015). Some background on the complete study: In model experiments, template switching captured about one uniquely barcoded TCR beta cDNA molecule for every two T cells. The study analyzed two additional independent replicas of 1 million unique cDNA reads from the same blood draw for two donors, one aged 18 to 30 and one aged 80 or older. The donors were divided into four age groups: young (average roughly 17 years), middle-aged (roughly 42), aged (about 62) and long-lived (roughly 82). To avoid experimental bias, donors of different ages were spread randomly across the sequencing lanes. Age-related changes in TCR beta repertoire diversity were measured in the study by deep sequencing normalized with unique cDNA molecular identifiers. Findings and caveats that apply to the study as a whole: Compared with the aged group, the long-lived group had more naive CD4+ T cells, fewer expanded clones and increased TCR diversity, suggesting age selection. Donor CMV infection status was unknown, potentially confounding age-related changes in expanded clonotypes. Observed TCR beta diversity per million T cells fell roughly linearly with age, and a significant reduction was already apparent by age around 40. Estimates of total diversity from one million sequenced T cells were regarded as lower bounds and underestimates. Conclusive comparison of naive and antigen-experienced compartments was prevented by the profiling of bulk unsorted PBMCs. A strong correlation was found between observed TCR beta diversity and the percentage of naive T cells measured by flow cytometry.

The donors were roughly 40 Caucasian individuals from Russia, aged roughly 6 to 90 years, who were systemically healthy. Each donor gave 8 to 10 milliliters of peripheral blood, collected into EDTA-treated Vacutainer tubes. Ficoll-Paque density-gradient centrifugation was used to isolate PBMCs, with at least 6.5 million obtained per sample. Total RNA, at least 6 micrograms per sample, was extracted from PBMCs with Trizol reagent. For every donor, flow cytometry on a PBMC aliquot measured the percentage of naive CD45RAhigh/CD27high T cells. Library construction relied on 5' RACE. The run used an Illumina HiSeq 2500. A second PCR of about 7 to 12 cycles was run with a J-beta primer mix and a sample-barcoded 5' primer. A unique molecular identifier was introduced onto each TCR beta cDNA molecule by a template-switch 5' adaptor carrying 12 random nucleotides. Each sample yielded at least 2.5 million CDR3-containing paired-end reads. The Mint cDNA synthesis kit, primed by a TRBC-specific oligonucleotide, was used to synthesize first-strand cDNA from all RNA. Following uracil-DNA glycosylase treatment, all cDNA underwent a first 18-cycle PCR with the universal primers M1SS and BC2_uni_R. The authors' pipeline ran thus. For normalization, 1 million high-quality reads, each with a distinct molecular identifier, were randomly selected from each sample. Reads sharing molecular identifiers were discarded rather than binned into consensus sequences. MiTCR, with a Q25 quality threshold and the strictest error-elimination algorithm, was used for CDR3 identification, clonotype clustering and error correction. A nonparametric unseen species model using Euler transformation provided a lower-bound estimate of total TCR beta diversity. TCRdb passed the public sequencing reads through fastp at Q25 and MiXCR, retaining productive beta sequences. Rows are unified per CDR3 protein, each entry keeping the most common DNA and genes. TCRdb, not the original authors, processed these V and J calls. Counted in this sample were about 970,000 distinct CDR3 sequences; roughly 51% of them appeared once. About a fifth of the sample lies in the top ten.

As concerns this clonotype: Its antigen is still unknown. No base-level quality is on record; no much larger clone is a single base apart.

The germline V gene (reference sequence) provides CDR1 LGHDT and CDR2 YNNKEL. Including cysteine and phenylalanine, the CDR3 has 16 amino acids. This entry keeps only the CDR3 DNA: 48 bases, framed from base 1. The V and J ends are trimmed by 4 bases and 0 bases, leaving 15 bases between them. Sequenced material: blood. The chain was built from TRBV3-1 and TRBJ1-1; a tentative D match to TRBD1 spans 5 bases. The sequence was collected from a woman aged 60-70 years in good health. The DNA sequence is TGTGCCAGCAGCCCCTTTCCCTCACAGGTGAACACTGAAGCTTTCTTT. The resulting protein is CASSPFPSQVNTEAFF.